This T cell receptor beta chain emerged from a study of cytomegalovirus exposure and HLA in healthy donors. Healthy bone marrow donors made up the donors. CDR1 and CDR2 (germline): LGHNA, YNFKEQ. There are 16 residues in the CDR3. V lost 0 bases to trimming and J lost 5 bases; unmatched junction nucleotides: 5. The PCR made use of 60 Vbeta and 13 Jbeta primers. In the authors' workflow: In a later analysis, around 10 million of 65 million to 80 million unique beta chains occurred in at least two donors. The repertoire was sequenced with immunoSEQ multiplex PCR; TCRdb's copy has only in-frame clones and lacks some. The V and J calls and clone size come from that table; D and trimming were worked out from the DNA. The sample shows about 180,000 clones, around 80% of them seen only once. Study-level results: The number of N-insertions in an Asian-associated ancestry cluster was reportedly below the approximately 680-donor mean in a later analysis. Cytomegalovirus-associated TCR beta chains were listed, numbering 150 to 200.

This clone was observed a few times. No antigen is known for it. The J gene is TRBJ2-1, the V gene TRBV4-2; 9 bases fit TRBD1. Sequenced: PBMCs. The TCR comes from a female donor in good health and CMV-seronegative. The CDR3 loop is CASSQDSGTGNNEQFF. As DNA, the CDR3 is TGTGCCAGCAGCCAAGATTCCGGGACAGGGAACAATGAGCAGTTCTTC.